The source of this TCR beta chain is a study of cytomegalovirus exposure and HLA in healthy donors. In its sample, this clone was seen once. The antigen is not known. Study results and caveats: Most TCR beta V segments were productive about 90% or about 30% of the time in an earlier analysis. Later analysis demonstrated an association between a missense DCLRE1C variant and TCR beta V- and J-gene trimming. In a later analysis, CMV-associated beta chains were mostly HLA-associated, it appeared.

Germline values: CDR1 SEHNR, CDR2 FQNEAQ (reference sequence). V lost 5 bases and J lost 7; bases outside the gene matches: 7. The CDR3 is made up of 14 amino acids. PCR employed 60 Vbeta and 13 Jbeta primers. This table comes from immunoSEQ multiplex PCR, and its TCRdb copy is limited to in-frame clones, with some not included. The sample yields 140,000 to 150,000 clones, around 79% seen once. Sequencing used PBMCs. The rearrangement uses TRBV7-9 and TRBJ2-1, with TRBD1 matching 8 bases. The sequence derives from a man between 35 and 55 years old in good health and CMV-seropositive. The CDR3, as DNA: TGTGCCAGCAGCCCCGGACAGGGTCGGAATGAGCAGTTCTTC. Protein product: CASSPGQGRNEQFF.